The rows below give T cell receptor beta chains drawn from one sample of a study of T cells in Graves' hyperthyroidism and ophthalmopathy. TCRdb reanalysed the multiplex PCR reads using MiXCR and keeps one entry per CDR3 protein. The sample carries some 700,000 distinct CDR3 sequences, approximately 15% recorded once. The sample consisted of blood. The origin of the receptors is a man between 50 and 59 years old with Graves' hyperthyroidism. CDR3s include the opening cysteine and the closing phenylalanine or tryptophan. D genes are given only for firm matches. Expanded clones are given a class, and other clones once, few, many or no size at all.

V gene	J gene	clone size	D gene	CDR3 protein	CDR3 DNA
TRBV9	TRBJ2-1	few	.	CASSARGPTYNEQFF	TGTGCCAGCAGCGCGAGAGGGCCCACCTACAATGAGCAGTTCTTC
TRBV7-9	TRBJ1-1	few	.	CASSPTDHPEAFF	TGTGCCAGCAGCCCCACGGACCATCCTGAAGCTTTCTTT
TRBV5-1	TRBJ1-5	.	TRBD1	CASSYTGGTNQPQHF	TGCGCCAGCAGCTATACAGGGGGGACCAATCAGCCCCAGCATTTT
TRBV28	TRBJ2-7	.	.	CASTHLQGNEQYF	TGTGCCAGTACCCATTTACAGGGAAACGAGCAGTACTTC
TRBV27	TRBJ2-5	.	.	CASSLSFGERETQYF	TGTGCCAGCAGTTTATCTTTCGGGGAGAGGGAGACCCAGTACTTC
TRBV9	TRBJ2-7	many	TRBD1	CASSAGDRLTYEQYF	TGTGCCAGCAGCGCTGGGGACAGGCTTACCTACGAGCAGTACTTC
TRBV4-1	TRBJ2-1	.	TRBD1	CASSNNPGQDNEQFF	TGCGCCAGCAGCAATAATCCGGGACAGGACAATGAGCAGTTCTTC
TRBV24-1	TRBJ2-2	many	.	CATSDRGHPRPRELFF	TGTGCCACCAGTGATCGGGGACACCCACGCCCGCGGGAGCTGTTTTTT
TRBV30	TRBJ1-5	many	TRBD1	CAWSVPDRGYGSNQPQHF	TGTGCCTGGAGTGTACCAGACAGGGGCTACGGGAGCAATCAGCCCCAGCATTTT
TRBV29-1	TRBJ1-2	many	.	CSVVSRGSYGYTF	TGCAGCGTTGTTAGTAGGGGCAGCTATGGCTACACCTTC
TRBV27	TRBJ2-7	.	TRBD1	CASSSQGATIDEQYF	TGTGCCAGCAGTTCGCAGGGGGCTACTATCGACGAGCAGTACTTC
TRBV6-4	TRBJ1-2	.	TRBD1	CASRLQGATGGYTF	TGTGCCAGCAGGCTACAGGGGGCCACAGGTGGCTACACCTTC
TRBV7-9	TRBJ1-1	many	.	CASSSPTEAFF	TGTGCCAGCAGCTCCCCCACTGAAGCTTTCTTT
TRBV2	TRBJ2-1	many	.	CASSGPLSSAPRGQFF	TGTGCCAGCAGTGGGCCCCTGTCGTCGGCTCCCCGTGGGCAGTTCTTC
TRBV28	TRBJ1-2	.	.	CASSLRTSYGYTF	TGTGCCAGCAGTTTAAGGACTTCCTATGGCTACACCTTC
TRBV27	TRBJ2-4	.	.	CASSFSGSGNIQYF	TGTGCCAGCAGTTTCTCGGGCTCAGGAAACATTCAGTACTTC